A single sample is the source of the 19 T cell receptor beta chains below, sequenced in a study of blood T cell repertoires in COVID-19. The assay was immunoSEQ multiplex PCR, and TCRdb's table has in-frame clones only and misses some. In the table there are approximately 65,000 clones, over 75% of which are singletons. The material sequenced was peripheral blood. These receptors all stem from a man in his sixties with acute or convalescent COVID-19.

This clone was seen a handful of times. CDR3 coding DNA: TGTGCCAGCAGTTACGGGGGACTAGTGGTAGATACGCAGTATTTT. Residues: CASSYGGLVVDTQYF. This chain joins TRBV6-2 or TRBV6-3 and TRBJ2-3, with TRBD2 identical over 8 bases. The germline gives CDR1 MNHEY, CDR2 SVGEGT. The CDR3 is 15 residues long. The trim removed 2 bases at V and 5 bases at J, leaving 6 bases unmatched.

The gene calls are TRBV19 and TRBJ1-4; D perhaps matches TRBD1 (6 bases). Germline assignment: CDR1 LNHDA and CDR2 SQIVND (reference sequence). Trimming took 6 bases from V and 8 from J, leaving 22 bases between them. The CDR3 spans 16 residues. This CDR3 reads CASSDARTGSGEKLFF. The CDR3 DNA reads as TGTGCCAGTAGCGATGCCAGAACAGGGTCAGGGGAAAAACTGTTTTTT.

The chain joins TRBV5-1 to TRBJ2-5; D gene ambiguous. The CDR3 contains 13 residues. V lost 0 bases, J lost 6 bases, and 9 bases lay in between. The V gene's germline CDR1 is SGHRS and CDR2 YFSETQ. This chain's CDR3 is CASSLDSSKTQYF. For the CDR3, the DNA is TGCGCCAGCAGCTTGGACAGTTCGAAGACCCAGTACTTC.

The chain uses TRBV4-1 and TRBJ1-1; D is unresolved. This CDR3 is 14 amino acids long. The V gene lost 0 bases and the J gene lost 10 bases, with 15 bases spanning the gap. The germline gives CDR1 MGHRA, CDR2 YSYEKL. The CDR3 sequence: CASSQERAAVGAFF. DNA of the CDR3: TGCGCCAGCAGCCAAGAGAGGGCAGCCGTAGGAGCTTTCTTT.

CDR3 protein: CSGVGGEKLFF. CDR3 nucleotides: TGCAGTGGGGTTGGAGGGGAAAAACTGTTTTTT. V gene TRBV20-1 combines with J gene TRBJ1-4, with unresolved D. This CDR3 is 11 amino acids long. Looked up from germline, CDR1 is DFQATT and CDR2 is SNEGSKA (reference sequence). Trimming removed 7 bases from V and 8 bases from J, with 11 bases in between.

This clone occurred a few times. The rearrangement uses TRBV5-1 and TRBJ1-3; no firm D call. Germline-derived CDR1 and CDR2 are SGHRS and YFSETQ. The CDR3 covers 16 residues. The V and J ends lost 4 bases and 2 bases respectively, with 16 bases between them. CDR3 sequence: CASSRGSGLAGNTIYF. Written as DNA, the CDR3 is TGCGCCAGCAGCCGAGGTTCGGGTCTTGCTGGAAACACCATATATTTT.

The V call is TRBV20-1, the J call TRBJ2-7; D not resolved. The V gene's germline CDR1 is DFQATT and CDR2 SNEGSKA (reference sequence). With 5 bases removed from V and 7 bases from J, the gap between germline ends came to 12 bases. The CDR3 totals 11 residues. CDR3 nucleotides: TGCAGTGCTGCCCCGCTAGTTGAGCAGTACTTC. Its translation: CSAAPLVEQYF.

The chain has TRBV28 and TRBJ2-7; 11 nucleotides line up with TRBD1. The ends lost 5 bases at V and 2 bases at J; junction bases unmatched: 8. CDR3 length equals 16 residues. Germline CDR1 is MDHEN and CDR2 is SYDVKM. The CDR3 loop is CASSNLPGQGAYEQYF. In DNA form, the CDR3 reads TGTGCCAGCAGTAACCTTCCGGGACAGGGGGCCTACGAGCAGTACTTC.

This rearrangement joins TRBV9 to TRBJ2-1; possible D gene TRBD1, 6 bases. Germline V gene data show CDR1 as SGDLS and CDR2 as YYNGEE. V lost 3 bases and J lost 6, with 13 bases in between. This CDR3 is built from 14 residues. The CDR3 nucleotides read TGTGCCAGCAGCGGGGACATCGCAGCCAATGAGCAGTTCTTC. Translating it yields CASSGDIAANEQFF.

The sample holds a few counts of this clone. This chain uses TRBV11-2 with TRBJ1-1, with 9 bases lining up with TRBD1. V lost 5 bases and J lost 4; bases outside the gene matches: 5. The CDR3 has 14 residues. Germline assignment: CDR1 SGHAT and CDR2 FQNNGV. This CDR3 is CASSRDRASTEAFF. CDR3 nucleotides: TGTGCCAGCAGCCGGGACAGGGCGAGCACTGAAGCTTTCTTT.

The chain employs TRBV5-4 and TRBJ2-7, with TRBD1 identical over 7 bases. Looked up from germline, CDR1 is SGHNT and CDR2 is YYREEE (reference sequence). This CDR3 region has 15 residues. J lost 1 base, V lost 5 bases, and 9 bases had no gene match. The CDR3: CASSAPLGQSYEQYF. The CDR3 DNA is TGTGCCAGCAGTGCGCCTTTGGGACAGTCCTACGAGCAGTACTTC.

V gene TRBV10-1 combines with J gene TRBJ1-1, with no clear D. The CDR3 sequence is 13 residues long. The germline V and J ends were trimmed by 6 bases and 5 bases, with 13 bases remaining between them. Germline V CDR1 and CDR2: WNHNN, SYGVQD (reference sequence). The CDR3 loop is CASRDSGTTEAFF. CDR3 sequence (DNA): TGCGCCAGCAGGGACTCCGGAACGACTGAAGCTTTCTTT.

The chain has TRBV2 and TRBJ1-5; D is possibly TRBD1 (5 bases). V lost 8 bases, J lost 7 bases, and 15 bases lay in between. Germline lookup yields CDR1 SNHLY and CDR2 FYNNEI. CDR3 size: 13 residues. As DNA, the CDR3 is TGTGCCAGCTCCCGCGGGGGAGGACAGCCCCAGCATTTT. As protein: CASSRGGGQPQHF.

For the CDR3, the DNA is TGTGCCAGCAGCCCTTTTTACAGGGTCAGCTCCTACAATGAGCAGTTCTTC. This gives the protein CASSPFYRVSSYNEQFF. This chain joins TRBV21-1 and TRBJ2-1; the table's D call of TRBD1 was not tested on the DNA. TRBV21-1 is a documented pseudogene. This CDR3 is 17 amino acids long.

The CDR3 coding sequence is TGTGCCAGCAGCCGATCACAGGGGCGGGAGACCCAGTACTTC. It specifies CASSRSQGRETQYF. The J gene is TRBJ2-5, the V gene TRBV3-1 (or the pseudogene TRBV3-2), with TRBD1 identical over 7 bases. The CDR3 extends over 14 amino acids. V was clipped by 4 bases and J by 5 bases; unmatched bases: 7. CDR1 and CDR2 (germline): LGHDT, YNNKEL (reference sequence).

This sequence joins TRBV6-6 and TRBJ2-5; D possibly corresponds to TRBD1 (5 bases). Germline values: CDR1 MNHNY, CDR2 SVGAGI (reference sequence). CDR3 length: 14 residues. V was cut by 2 bases and J by 2 bases, with 9 bases left in between. CDR3 sequence reads: CASSYGGAQETQYF. The CDR3 DNA reads as TGTGCCAGCAGTTACGGTGGGGCTCAAGAGACCCAGTACTTC.

The V call is TRBV13, the J call TRBJ2-7, with 7 bases aligning to TRBD1. This CDR3 region has 14 residues. The germline CDR1 and CDR2 sequences are PRHDT and FYEKMQ (reference sequence). Losses at the gene ends were 2 bases for V and 7 bases for J; bases not matched to a gene: 8. CDR3 nucleotide sequence: TGTGCCAGCAGCTTACAGGACAGGTTGGGGGAGCAGTACTTC. Translated, it gives CASSLQDRLGEQYF.

This clone was detected a few times. The rearrangement links TRBV28 to TRBJ1-4; TRBD1 might be the D (5 bases). Between the trimmed V and J ends, which lost 6 bases and 5 bases, there was a span of 19 bases. Germline V gene sequence: CDR1 MDHEN, CDR2 SYDVKM. This CDR3 comprises 16 residues. CDR3 loop: CASSLEPGGGNEKLFF. DNA for the CDR3: TGTGCCAGCAGCCTGGAGCCGGGGGGGGGAAATGAAAAACTGTTTTTT.

The genes are TRBV5-5 and TRBJ2-3; D might be TRBD2 (6 bases). The CDR3 is 16 residues long. Germline V lookup: CDR1 SGHKS, CDR2 YYEKEE (reference sequence). Trimming stripped 5 bases from V and 3 bases from J, with 19 bases between. CDR3 sequence reads: CASSLDAGLPTDTQYF. The CDR3 DNA reads TGTGCCAGCAGTCTTGACGCGGGACTGCCGACAGATACGCAGTATTTT. Full variable domain (outside the CDR3, taken from reference TRBV5-5 and TRBJ2-3): DAGVTQSPTHLIKTRGQQVTLRCSPISGHKSVSWYQQVLGQGPQFIFQYYEKEERGRGNFPDRFSARQFPNYSSELNVNALLLGDSALYLCASSLDAGLPTDTQYFGPGTRLTVL.